Shown below are 31 T cell receptor beta chains from a single sample sequenced in a study of blood T cell repertoires in COVID-19. Method: immunoSEQ multiplex PCR; TCRdb's copy keeps in-frame clones and lacks some. The table includes fewer than 400,000 clones, roughly 85% detected once. Sequencing was performed on peripheral blood. These receptors all stem from a young woman with acute or convalescent COVID-19.

V is TRBV2 and J is TRBJ1-4; D unresolved. This CDR3 is 15 amino acids long. Germline loops: CDR1 SNHLY, CDR2 FYNNEI. Between the trimmed V and J ends, which lost 1 base and 1 base, there was a span of 7 bases. CDR3 nucleotide sequence: TGTGCCAGCAGTGAAGGTCGGGGAACTAATGAAAAACTGTTTTTT. It specifies CASSEGRGTNEKLFF.

The V call is TRBV9, the J call TRBJ2-3; D may be TRBD1 (5 bases). Germline V CDR1 and CDR2: SGDLS, YYNGEE. This CDR3 is built from 16 residues. V lost 3 bases and J lost 0, with 14 bases in between. This CDR3 is CASSGPDRQSTDTQYF. Written as DNA, the CDR3 is TGTGCCAGCAGCGGACCCGACCGACAGAGCACAGATACGCAGTATTTT.

The V gene is TRBV7-7, the J gene TRBJ2-5, with 8 positions matching TRBD1. Germline trimming cut 2 bases from V and 1 base from J; bases unmatched to any gene: 6. The CDR3 covers 16 residues. Germline V gene lookup returns CDR1 SSHAT and CDR2 FNYEAQ (reference sequence). CDR3 region: CASSLLSGQAQETQYF. CDR3 DNA sequence: TGTGCCAGCAGCTTACTGTCGGGACAGGCCCAAGAGACCCAGTACTTC.

V is TRBV19 and J is TRBJ2-5; 9 positions agree with TRBD1. The junction had 3 bases not matched to a gene; V was cut back by 8 bases and J by 2 bases. Looked up from germline, CDR1 is LNHDA and CDR2 is SQIVND (reference sequence). This CDR3 has 13 residues. CDR3 residues: CASLGQGQETQYF. CDR3 DNA sequence: TGTGCCAGTCTTGGACAGGGGCAAGAGACCCAGTACTTC.

The chain links TRBV18 to TRBJ1-6; 8 bases line up with TRBD1. The CDR3 totals 16 residues. Germline V gives CDR1 KGHSH, CDR2 LQKENI. The V and J ends lost 3 bases and 0 bases, in that order; junction bases with no gene match: 1. CDR3 region: CASSPGTGSYNSPLHF. CDR3 DNA: TGTGCCAGCTCACCCGGGACAGGCTCCTATAATTCACCCCTCCACTTT.

V gene TRBV4-1 combines with J gene TRBJ2-7, with D tentatively TRBD2 (6 bases). Per germline, CDR1 MGHRA and CDR2 YSYEKL. Trimming shortened V by 1 base and J by 4 bases, and 14 bases separated the two germline ends. The CDR3 spans 15 residues. CDR3 nucleotide sequence: TGCGCCAGCAGCCAAGTGGGGGGAGGCCCGTACGAGCAGTACTTC. Its translation: CASSQVGGGPYEQYF.

This chain uses TRBV9 with TRBJ2-7; D is ambiguous. The V and J ends lost 0 bases and 3 bases respectively, with 16 bases between them. Germline V gives CDR1 SGDLS, CDR2 YYNGEE. This CDR3 has 16 amino acids. CDR3 in amino acids: CASSVEAKGEHYEQYF. The CDR3 bases are TGTGCCAGCAGCGTAGAGGCGAAAGGAGAGCACTACGAGCAGTACTTC.

The chain recombines TRBV5-1 with TRBJ1-1, with D tentatively TRBD1 (5 bases). Trimming stripped 3 bases from V and 0 bases from J, with 9 bases between. This CDR3 has 14 amino acids. Germline V lookup: CDR1 SGHRS, CDR2 YFSETQ. CDR3 nucleotides: TGCGCCAGCAGCTCTTCAGGGATGAACACTGAAGCTTTCTTT. Protein product: CASSSSGMNTEAFF.

Points on this clone: The sample has other DNA sequences that encode this CDR3 too. J is TRBJ1-2 and V is TRBV5-1; 10 bases fit TRBD1. V shed 4 bases, J shed 3 bases, and the junction held 3 bases outside the gene matches. CDR3 length: 14 residues. The germline CDR1 and CDR2 sequences are SGHRS and YFSETQ. The CDR3 DNA sequence: TGCGCCAGCAGCCTCGGGACAGGGGACTATGGCTACACCTTC. It translates to CASSLGTGDYGYTF. The complete variable domain, with remaining parts taken from reference TRBV5-1 and TRBJ1-2, reads KAGVTQTPRYLIKTRGQQVTLSCSPISGHRSVSWYQQTPGQGLQFLFEYFSETQRNKGNFPGRFSGRQFSNSRSEMNVSTLELGDSALYLCASSLGTGDYGYTFGSGTRLTVV.

The rearrangement uses TRBV7-3 and TRBJ1-1; possibly TRBD1 for D (5 bases). Trimming removed 5 bases at V and 5 bases at J, with 18 bases between. Germline assignment: CDR1 SGHTA and CDR2 FQGTGA. This CDR3 is built from 15 residues. In nucleotides, the CDR3 is TGTGCCAGCAGCCCTACGGACGGGGGGAGGACTGAAGCTTTCTTT. Its protein is CASSPTDGGRTEAFF.

This chain connects TRBV19 to TRBJ2-3; 7 nucleotides agree with TRBD1. CDR3 length: 17 amino acids. The V and J ends lost 0 bases and 2 bases, in that order; junction bases with no gene match: 8. CDR1 LNHDA and CDR2 SQIVND come from the germline V gene (reference sequence). CDR3 bases: TGTGCCAGTAGTATAGATGGCCCCGACAGGGCCACAGATACGCAGTATTTT. Its protein product is CASSIDGPDRATDTQYF.

V gene TRBV9 combines with J gene TRBJ1-4; possible D gene TRBD1, 6 bases. V shed 4 bases and J shed 4 bases, with 14 bases lying between them. Germline values: CDR1 SGDLS, CDR2 YYNGEE. The CDR3 runs 15 residues. CDR3 region: CASSSGVGFNEKLFF. CDR3 sequence (DNA): TGTGCCAGCAGCTCAGGGGTTGGCTTTAATGAAAAACTGTTTTTT.

The rearrangement joins TRBV9 to TRBJ2-1; 10 bases line up with TRBD2. Trimming cost V 0 bases and J 7 bases; bases outside gene matches: 4. Germline V gene sequence: CDR1 SGDLS, CDR2 YYNGEE. The CDR3 has 15 amino acids. CDR3 nucleotide sequence: TGTGCCAGCAGCGTAGTTGAGCGGGAGGGGAATGAGCAGTTCTTC. This encodes CASSVVEREGNEQFF.

This chain joins TRBV11-3 and TRBJ2-5, with 9 bases that match TRBD2. CDR3 size: 16 residues. V gave up 4 bases and J gave up 1 base; unmatched junction bases: 7. Per the germline V gene, CDR1 is SGHNT and CDR2 is YENEEA. The CDR3 bases are TGTGCCAGCAGCTCCGGGGCGGGAGGGCCCCAAGAGACCCAGTACTTC. This encodes CASSSGAGGPQETQYF.

The gene calls are TRBV2 and TRBJ2-3; 7 bases agree with TRBD1. In germline, CDR1 is SNHLY, CDR2 FYNNEI. V shed 3 bases and J 13 bases; nucleotides not matched to a gene: 7. The CDR3 has 12 amino acids. The chain's CDR3 is CASSEGDRVKYF. CDR3 DNA: TGTGCCAGCAGTGAGGGAGACAGGGTTAAGTATTTT.

The chain is built from TRBV7-7 and TRBJ2-3; 14 positions agree with TRBD2. Germline values: CDR1 SSHAT, CDR2 FNYEAQ (reference sequence). The V and J ends lost 5 bases and 5 bases, in that order; junction bases with no gene match: 6. The CDR3 runs to 16 residues. The DNA of the CDR3 is TGTGCCAGCAGCCTGACTAGCGGGGGGGGTAGAGATACGCAGTATTTT. Its translation is CASSLTSGGGRDTQYF.

The chain links TRBV18 to TRBJ2-7; 10 bases line up with TRBD1. V lost 3 bases, J lost 3 bases, and 5 bases stayed unmatched. This CDR3 spans 15 amino acids. In germline, CDR1 is KGHSH, CDR2 LQKENI. CDR3 coding DNA: TGTGCCAGCTCACCTTCTGGACAGGGGGTCTACGAGCAGTACTTC. Residues: CASSPSGQGVYEQYF.

The V and J genes are TRBV6-1 and TRBJ2-7, with 7 positions matching TRBD1. The length of the CDR3 is 13 residues. Trimming took 3 bases from V and 2 from J; bases not matched to a gene: 1. The germline CDR1 and CDR2 sequences are MNHNS and SASEGT. CDR3 coding DNA: TGTGCCAGCAGTGAGGGGACAGCCTACGAGCAGTACTTC. Its translation: CASSEGTAYEQYF.

This chain connects TRBV2 to TRBJ2-7, with TRBD2 identical over 12 bases. The CDR3 has 15 amino acids. The J segment lost 2 bases and the V segment lost 3 bases, leaving 2 bases of the junction unmatched. Germline V gene lookup returns CDR1 SNHLY and CDR2 FYNNEI. The DNA of the CDR3 is TGTGCCAGCAGTGAGAGACTAGCGGGAGCCTACGAGCAGTACTTC. Translated, it gives CASSERLAGAYEQYF.

V gene TRBV11-3 combines with J gene TRBJ2-3; 9 bases fit TRBD1. The germline gives CDR1 SGHNT, CDR2 YENEEA. The CDR3 length is 16 residues. Trimming removed 4 bases from V and 0 bases from J; junction bases left unmatched: 5. CDR3 loop: CASSSSGQGSTDTQYF. The CDR3 DNA reads TGTGCCAGCAGCTCCTCGGGACAGGGAAGCACAGATACGCAGTATTTT.

CDR3: CASRRCRGGPGHYEQYF. The CDR3 DNA follows: TGTGCCAGCAGGCGCTGCCGGGGGGGCCCAGGGCATTACGAGCAGTACTTC. J is TRBJ2-7 and V is TRBV21-1; no check of the table's D call, TRBD2, against the DNA was made. TRBV21-1 is a listed pseudogene. CDR3 length equals 17 residues.

The J gene is TRBJ2-3, the V gene TRBV13, with 9 bases that match TRBD1. From germline, CDR1 is PRHDT and CDR2 FYEKMQ (reference sequence). V shed 5 bases and J 3 bases; nucleotides not matched to a gene: 9. This CDR3 region has 16 residues. The CDR3 nucleotides read TGTGCCAGCAGCCCTACAGGGGGCGAAGAAACAGATACGCAGTATTTT. The encoded protein is CASSPTGGEETDTQYF.

The V and J genes are TRBV30 and TRBJ2-2; 8 bases are a match to TRBD2. This CDR3 spans 14 amino acids. The V gene's germline CDR1 is GTSNPN and CDR2 SVGIG (reference sequence). DNA of the CDR3: TGTGCGCCGGGGGGGGGAGGCGACACCGGGGAGCTGTTTTTT. This encodes CAPGGGGDTGELFF.

J is TRBJ2-3 and V is TRBV11-3; D possibly corresponds to TRBD1 (6 bases). Germline V CDR1 and CDR2: SGHNT, YENEEA. Trimming left V 5 bases short and J 3 bases short, with 12 bases between. The CDR3 sequence is 14 residues long. CDR3 sequence reads: CASSLGTPTDTQYF. The CDR3 DNA reads TGTGCCAGCAGCCTAGGGACACCGACAGATACGCAGTATTTT.

This clone was observed a handful of times. The chain combines TRBV30 with TRBJ2-5; unclear D gene. CDR1 and CDR2 (germline): GTSNPN, SVGIG (reference sequence). This CDR3 is 13 amino acids long. V was clipped by 8 bases and J by 3 bases, with 16 bases between them. In DNA form, the CDR3 reads TGTGCCCGGTCGCCAAGTGGTAAAGAGACCCAGTACTTC. Translated: CARSPSGKETQYF.

V usage is TRBV5-4 and J usage is TRBJ1-2; TRBD1 matches 9 bases. Germline V gives CDR1 SGHNT, CDR2 YYREEE (reference sequence). The V gene end was trimmed by 4 bases and the J gene end by 8 bases; junction bases not matched to a gene: 6. The length of the CDR3 is 13 residues. CDR3 nucleotide sequence: TGTGCCAGCAGCGAAACAGGGGGCATGGGCTACACCTTC. It codes for CASSETGGMGYTF.

This rearrangement joins TRBV6-5 to TRBJ1-2; 11 bases fit TRBD1. The germline gives CDR1 MNHEY, CDR2 SVGAGI. Trimming cost V 5 bases and J 4 bases; bases outside gene matches: 6. The CDR3 is 15 residues long. CDR3 coding DNA: TGTGCCAGCAGTCGGGACAGGGGGTTTGTCTATGGCTACACCTTC. It specifies CASSRDRGFVYGYTF.

The chain combines TRBV29-1 with TRBJ1-1; D unclear. V shed 4 bases and J shed 0 bases, with 18 bases lying between them. The CDR3 length is 16 residues. CDR1 is SQVTM and CDR2 is ANQGSEA in the germline V gene. This CDR3 reads CSVGRRAGDMNTEAFF. CDR3 nucleotides: TGCAGCGTTGGGAGGAGGGCAGGAGACATGAACACTGAAGCTTTCTTT.

V and J are TRBV24-1 and TRBJ1-1; 7 bases are shared with TRBD1. Germline CDR1 KGHDR, CDR2 SFDVKD. This CDR3 region has 15 residues. The ends lost 7 bases at V and 3 bases at J; junction bases unmatched: 10. In DNA form, the CDR3 reads TGTGCCACCAGATCTACAGGGGAACGGGACACTGAAGCTTTCTTT. Translated: CATRSTGERDTEAFF.

The chain joins TRBV6-5 to TRBJ1-1; D perhaps matches TRBD1 (5 bases). The V end was cut by 0 bases, the J end by 5 bases, with 13 bases between. Germline assignment: CDR1 MNHEY and CDR2 SVGAGI. This CDR3 comprises 15 residues. The CDR3 DNA sequence: TGTGCCAGCAGTTACTCTGCAGGGCAAACAACTGAAGCTTTCTTT. Encoded protein: CASSYSAGQTTEAFF.

The J gene is TRBJ1-4, the V gene TRBV5-1; D gene ambiguous. The CDR3 sequence is 14 residues long. V lost 5 bases and J lost 7, with 15 bases in between. Germline V gene lookup returns CDR1 SGHRS and CDR2 YFSETQ. The CDR3 DNA is TGCGCCAGCAGAGAAGGGAGCTCCTCTGAAAAACTGTTTTTT. Amino acid sequence: CASREGSSSEKLFF.